The following is a T cell receptor beta chain sequence with its context. Its matching antigen is unknown. The sample is drawn from a study of cytomegalovirus exposure and HLA in healthy donors. Findings and caveats of the study: Later on, an analysis showed TCR association rates differing by HLA locus, with DRB1 the most and HLA-C the fewest.

Use of 60 Vbeta and 13 Jbeta primers characterized the PCR. The repertoire was sequenced with immunoSEQ multiplex PCR; TCRdb's copy has only in-frame clones and lacks some. The table shows 150,000 to 160,000 clones, with about 85% occurring only once. CDR3 length: 17 residues. In germline, CDR1 is LGHNA, CDR2 YNFKEQ. The V and J ends lost 0 bases and 3 bases, in that order; junction bases with no gene match: 10. This sequence joins TRBV4-2 and TRBJ2-7; TRBD2 agrees at 8 bases. The sequence was collected from a woman aged 18-29 years in good health and CMV-seronegative. The specimen was PBMCs. CDR3 in DNA: TGTGCCAGCAGCCAAGATCTGGAGGGACTAGGAAGCTACGAGCAGTACTTC. Translation gives CASSQDLEGLGSYEQYF.